This T cell receptor beta chain stems from a study of OX40 agonist ivuxolimab in advanced cancers. About the study: All patients had ivuxolimab intravenously every 2 weeks at 0.01 to 10 mg/kg.

The data were produced by immunoSEQ multiplex PCR, yet TCRdb's version contains in-frame clones alone and is incomplete. Of about 75,000 clones listed, 80% to 90% are singletons. Study-wide results and caveats: No determination was made of the antigen specificity of the expanded peripheral T cells.

Remarks on this clone: Its antigen is unidentified.

With 5 bases clipped from V and 9 bases from J, the junction kept 12 bases outside the gene matches. Germline CDR1 and CDR2: SGHRS and YFSETQ. This CDR3 is 15 amino acids long. This receptor was obtained from an adult with an advanced solid tumor such as melanoma, head and neck, liver or kidney cancer. Material: CD4+ or CD8+ T cells sorted from blood, obtained in a trial of the OX40 agonist ivuxolimab. The V and J genes are TRBV5-1 and TRBJ2-1, with 9 bases that match TRBD2. The CDR3 reads CASRFLVAGVGEQFF. The CDR3 nucleotides read TGCGCCAGCAGATTCCTGGTAGCGGGGGTAGGTGAGCAGTTCTTC.